Sequencing of this T cell receptor beta chain was carried out in a study of identical twins. Findings and caveats of the study: While abundant cord blood beta clonotypes carried fewer insertions, memory repertoires showed no such pattern. The authors noted that invariant MAIT and iNKT cells could partly confound zero-insertion analyses.

TCRdb reprocessed the 5' RACE reads with MiXCR, giving one entry per CDR3 protein. The data show more than 400,000 distinct CDR3 sequences, 12% to 15% seen once. Everyone who donated was a healthy Caucasian. This clonotype was seen repeatedly, ten times or more. No antigen is known for it. Relative to the germline gene, one junction end is altered; a read error may explain this. The germline gives CDR1 SGHRS, CDR2 YFSETQ. The CDR3 runs to 14 residues. These data also formed part of another study, on yellow fever vaccine responses in identical twins.

The J gene is TRBJ1-5, the V gene TRBV5-1; no definite D call. This clonotype originated in a woman between 18 and 30 years old in good health. Sequencing was performed on CD4+ T cells sorted from blood. The CDR3 sequence: CASSLDGSNQPQHF. The CDR3 nucleotides are TGTGCCAGCAGTTTGGACGGTAGCAATCAGCCCCAGCATTTT. The entire variable domain, with the rest obtained from reference TRBV5-1 and TRBJ1-5, is as follows: KAGVTQTPRYLIKTRGQQVTLSCSPISGHRSVSWYQQTPGQGLQFLFEYFSETQRNKGNFPGRFSGRQFSNSRSEMNVSTLELGDSALYLCASSLDGSNQPQHFGDGTRLSIL.